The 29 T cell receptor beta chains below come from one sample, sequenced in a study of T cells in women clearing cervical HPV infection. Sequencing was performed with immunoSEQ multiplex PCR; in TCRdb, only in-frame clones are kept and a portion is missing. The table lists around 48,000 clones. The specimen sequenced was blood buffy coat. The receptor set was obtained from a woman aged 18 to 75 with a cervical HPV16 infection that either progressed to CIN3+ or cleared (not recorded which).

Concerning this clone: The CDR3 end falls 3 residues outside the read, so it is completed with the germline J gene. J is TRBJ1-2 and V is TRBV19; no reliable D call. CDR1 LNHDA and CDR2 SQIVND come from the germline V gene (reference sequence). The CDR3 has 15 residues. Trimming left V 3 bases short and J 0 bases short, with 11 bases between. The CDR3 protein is CASSIPGYTNYGYTF. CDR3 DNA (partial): TGTGCCAGTAGTATCCCAGGTTACACTAACTATGGC.

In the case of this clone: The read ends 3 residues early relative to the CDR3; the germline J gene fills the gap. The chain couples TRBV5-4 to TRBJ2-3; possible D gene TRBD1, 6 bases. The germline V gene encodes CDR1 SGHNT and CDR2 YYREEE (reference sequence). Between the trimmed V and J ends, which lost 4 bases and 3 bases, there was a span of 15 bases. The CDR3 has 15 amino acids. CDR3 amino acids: CASSADSVYTDTQYF. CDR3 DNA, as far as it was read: TGTGCCAGCAGCGCGGACAGCGTCTATACAGATACG.

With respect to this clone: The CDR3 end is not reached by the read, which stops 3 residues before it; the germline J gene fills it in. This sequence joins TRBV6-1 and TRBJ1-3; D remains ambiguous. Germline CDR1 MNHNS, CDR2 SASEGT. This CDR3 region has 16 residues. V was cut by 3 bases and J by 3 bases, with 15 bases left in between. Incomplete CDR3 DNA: TGTGCCAGCAGTGAGGACTGGACCGGCTTTGGAAACACC. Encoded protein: CASSEDWTGFGNT. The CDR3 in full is CASSEDWTGFGNTIYF.

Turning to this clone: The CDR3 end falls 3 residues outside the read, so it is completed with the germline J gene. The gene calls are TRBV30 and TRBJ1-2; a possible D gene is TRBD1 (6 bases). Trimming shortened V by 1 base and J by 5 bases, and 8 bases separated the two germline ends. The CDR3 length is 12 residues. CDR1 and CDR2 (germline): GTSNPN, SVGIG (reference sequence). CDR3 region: CAWSDRAYGYTF. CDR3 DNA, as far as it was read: TGTGCCTGGAGTGACAGGGCTTATGGC.

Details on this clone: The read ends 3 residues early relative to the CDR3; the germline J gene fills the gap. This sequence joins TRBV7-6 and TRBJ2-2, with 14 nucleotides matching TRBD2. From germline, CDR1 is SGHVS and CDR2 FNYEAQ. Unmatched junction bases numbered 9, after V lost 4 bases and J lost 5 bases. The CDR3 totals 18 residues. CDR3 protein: CASSSRLAGGLGTGELFF. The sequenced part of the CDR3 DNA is TGTGCCAGCAGCTCAAGACTAGCGGGGGGGCTGGGTACCGGGGAG. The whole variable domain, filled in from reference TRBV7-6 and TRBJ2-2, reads GAGVSQSPRYKVTKRGQDVALRCDPISGHVSLYWYRQALGQGPEFLTYFNYEAQQDKSGLPNDRFSAERPEGSISTLTIQRTEQRDSAMYRCASSSRLAGGLGTGELFFGEGSRLTVL.

The CDR3 DNA, read in part, is TGTGCCAGCGGGGACAGGAACTATGGC. Protein product: CASGDRNYG. From start to end, the CDR3 is CASGDRNYGYTF. The chain uses TRBV2 and TRBJ1-2; 8 bases match TRBD1. The read terminates 3 residues before the CDR3 end, so the remaining end is supplied by the germline J gene. After removal of 8 bases from V and 2 bases from J, the junction contained 1 base not matched to a gene. The CDR3 is made up of 12 amino acids. Germline V gene sequence: CDR1 SNHLY, CDR2 FYNNEI.

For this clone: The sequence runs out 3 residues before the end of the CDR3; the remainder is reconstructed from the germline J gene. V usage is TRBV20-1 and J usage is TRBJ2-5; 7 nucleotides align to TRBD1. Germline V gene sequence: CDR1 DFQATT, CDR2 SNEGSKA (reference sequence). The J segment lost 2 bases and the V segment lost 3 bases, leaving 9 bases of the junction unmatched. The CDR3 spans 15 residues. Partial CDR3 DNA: TGCAGTGCTAGTAGTGTCGGGACAGTTCAAGAGACC. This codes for CSASSVGTVQET. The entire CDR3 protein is CSASSVGTVQETQYF.

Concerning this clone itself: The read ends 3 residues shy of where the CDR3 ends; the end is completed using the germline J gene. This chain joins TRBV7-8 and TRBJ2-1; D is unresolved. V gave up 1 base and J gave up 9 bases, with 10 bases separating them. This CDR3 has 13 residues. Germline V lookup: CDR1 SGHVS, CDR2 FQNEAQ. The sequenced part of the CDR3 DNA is TGTGCCAGCAGCTTAGTCAGTGTGTTTGAG. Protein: CASSLVSVFE. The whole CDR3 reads CASSLVSVFEQFF. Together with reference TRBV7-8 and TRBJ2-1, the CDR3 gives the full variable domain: GAGVSQSPRYKVAKRGQDVALRCDPISGHVSLFWYQQALGQGPEFLTYFQNEAQLDKSGLPSDRFFAERPEGSVSTLKIQRTQQEDSAVYLCASSLVSVFEQFFGPGTRLTVL.

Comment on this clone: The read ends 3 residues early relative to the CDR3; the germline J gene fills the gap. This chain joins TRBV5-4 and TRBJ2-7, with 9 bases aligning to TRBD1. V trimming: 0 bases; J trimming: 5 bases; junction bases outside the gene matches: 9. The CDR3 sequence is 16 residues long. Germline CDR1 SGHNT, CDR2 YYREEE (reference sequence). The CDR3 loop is CASSLAGQGRNNEQYF. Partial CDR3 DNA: TGTGCCAGCAGCTTGGCCGGACAGGGGAGAAACAACGAG.

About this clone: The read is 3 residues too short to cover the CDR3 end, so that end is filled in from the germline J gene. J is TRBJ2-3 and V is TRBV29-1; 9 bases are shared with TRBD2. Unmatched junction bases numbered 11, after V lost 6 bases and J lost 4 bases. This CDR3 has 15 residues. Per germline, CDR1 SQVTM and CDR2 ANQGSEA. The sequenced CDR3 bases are TGCAGCGTCGGTAGGGCGGGAGGGGGTTCAGATACG. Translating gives CSVGRAGGGSDT. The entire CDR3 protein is CSVGRAGGGSDTQYF.

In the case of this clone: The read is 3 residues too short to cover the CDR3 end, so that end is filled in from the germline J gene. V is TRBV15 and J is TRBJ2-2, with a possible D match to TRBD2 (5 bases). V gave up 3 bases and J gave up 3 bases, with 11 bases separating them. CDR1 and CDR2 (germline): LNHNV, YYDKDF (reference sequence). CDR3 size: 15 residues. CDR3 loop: CATSSLRGYTGELFF. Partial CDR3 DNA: TGTGCCACCAGCAGCCTCCGGGGATACACCGGGGAG.

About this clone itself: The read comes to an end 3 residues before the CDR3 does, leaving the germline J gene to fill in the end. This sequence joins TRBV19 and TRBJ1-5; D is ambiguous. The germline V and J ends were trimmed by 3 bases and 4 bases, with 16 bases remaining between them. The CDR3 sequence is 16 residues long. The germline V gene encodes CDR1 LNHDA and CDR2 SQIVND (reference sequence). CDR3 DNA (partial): TGTGCCAGTAGTATTGTATCGGGTGGTCGAAATCAGCCC. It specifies CASSIVSGGRNQP. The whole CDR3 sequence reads CASSIVSGGRNQPQHF.

CDR3 DNA (partial): TGTGCCAGCAGCTTAATTCTTGGCGGTCAGCCC. Its protein product is CASSLILGGQP. Given in full, the CDR3 is CASSLILGGQPQHF. The chain has TRBV7-2 and TRBJ1-5; the D is unclear. Read sequence stops 3 residues before the CDR3 end, and the germline J gene provides the missing end. Per germline, CDR1 SGHTA and CDR2 FQGNSA. V gave up 2 bases and J gave up 6 bases, with 11 bases separating them. The CDR3 spans 14 residues.

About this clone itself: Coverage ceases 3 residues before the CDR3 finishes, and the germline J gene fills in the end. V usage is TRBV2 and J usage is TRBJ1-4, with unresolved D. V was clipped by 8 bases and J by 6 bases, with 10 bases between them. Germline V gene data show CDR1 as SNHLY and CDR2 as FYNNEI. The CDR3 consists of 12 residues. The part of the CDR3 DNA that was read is TGTGCCAGCGGGTGGGCCGATGAAAAA. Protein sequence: CASGWADEK. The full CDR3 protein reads CASGWADEKLFF. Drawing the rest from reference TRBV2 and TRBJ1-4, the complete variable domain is EPEVTQTPSHQVTQMGQEVILRCVPISNHLYFYWYRQILGQKVEFLVSFYNNEISEKSEIFDDQFSVERPDGSNFTLKIRSTKLEDSAMYFCASGWADEKLFFGSGTQLSVL.

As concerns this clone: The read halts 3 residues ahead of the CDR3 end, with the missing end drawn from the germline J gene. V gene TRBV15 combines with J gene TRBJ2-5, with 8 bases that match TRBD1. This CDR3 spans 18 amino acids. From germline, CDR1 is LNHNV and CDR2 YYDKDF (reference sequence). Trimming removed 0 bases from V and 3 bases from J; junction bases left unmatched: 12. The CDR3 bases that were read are TGTGCCACCAGCAGAGATCCGGGTGGACAGGGAGGAAAAGAGACC. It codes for CATSRDPGGQGGKET. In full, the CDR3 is CATSRDPGGQGGKETQYF.

The CDR3 reads CASSHADRGDGYGYTF. CDR3 DNA, as far as it was read: TGCGCCAGCAGTCACGCGGACAGGGGAGATGGCTATGGC. The chain has TRBV23-1 and TRBJ1-2; TRBD1 agrees at 9 bases. The read ends 3 residues early relative to the CDR3; the germline J gene fills the gap. TRBV23-1 is recorded as an ORF, its role being uncertain. This CDR3 comprises 16 residues. J gave up 4 bases and V 3 bases, and 9 bases lay outside the gene matches.

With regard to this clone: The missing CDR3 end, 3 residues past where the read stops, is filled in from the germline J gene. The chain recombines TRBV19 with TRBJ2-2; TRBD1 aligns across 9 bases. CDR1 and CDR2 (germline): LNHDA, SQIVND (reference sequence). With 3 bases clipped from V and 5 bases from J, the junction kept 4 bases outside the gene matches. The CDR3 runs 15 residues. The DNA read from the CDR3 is TGTGCCAGTAGTATTAGACAGGGGGGAACCGGGGAG. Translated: CASSIRQGGTGE. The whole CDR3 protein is CASSIRQGGTGELFF.

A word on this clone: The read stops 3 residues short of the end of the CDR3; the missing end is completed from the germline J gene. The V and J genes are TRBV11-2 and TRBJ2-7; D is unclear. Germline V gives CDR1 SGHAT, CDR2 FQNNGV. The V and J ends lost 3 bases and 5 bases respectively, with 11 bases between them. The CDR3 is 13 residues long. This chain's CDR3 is CASSLYYPDEQYF. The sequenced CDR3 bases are TGTGCCAGCAGCTTGTACTATCCCGACGAG. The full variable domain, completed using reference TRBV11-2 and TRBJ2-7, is EAGVAQSPRYKIIEKRQSVAFWCNPISGHATLYWYQQILGQGPKLLIQFQNNGVVDDSQLPKDRFSAERLKGVDSTLKIQPAKLEDSAVYLCASSLYYPDEQYFGPGTRLTVT.

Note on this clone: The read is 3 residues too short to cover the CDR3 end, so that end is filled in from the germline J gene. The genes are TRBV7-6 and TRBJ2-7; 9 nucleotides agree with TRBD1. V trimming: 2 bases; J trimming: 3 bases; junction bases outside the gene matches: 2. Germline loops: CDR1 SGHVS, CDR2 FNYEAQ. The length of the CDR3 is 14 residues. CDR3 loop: CASSLRDRDYEQYF. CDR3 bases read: TGTGCCAGCAGCTTACGGGACAGGGACTACGAG.

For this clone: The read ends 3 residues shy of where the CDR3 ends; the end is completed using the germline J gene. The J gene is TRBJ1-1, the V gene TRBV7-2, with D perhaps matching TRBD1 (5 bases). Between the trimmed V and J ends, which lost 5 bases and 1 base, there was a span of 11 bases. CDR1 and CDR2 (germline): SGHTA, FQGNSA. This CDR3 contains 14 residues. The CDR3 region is CASSHPGRNTEAFF. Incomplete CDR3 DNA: TGTGCCAGCAGCCACCCAGGGAGGAACACTGAA.

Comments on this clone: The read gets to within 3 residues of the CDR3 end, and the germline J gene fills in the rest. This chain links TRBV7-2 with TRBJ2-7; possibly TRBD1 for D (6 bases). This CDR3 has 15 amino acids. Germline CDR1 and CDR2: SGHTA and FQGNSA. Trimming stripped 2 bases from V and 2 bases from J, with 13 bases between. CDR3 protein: CASSLRAGGPYEQYF. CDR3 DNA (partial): TGTGCCAGCAGCTTAAGGGCTGGGGGCCCCTACGAG.

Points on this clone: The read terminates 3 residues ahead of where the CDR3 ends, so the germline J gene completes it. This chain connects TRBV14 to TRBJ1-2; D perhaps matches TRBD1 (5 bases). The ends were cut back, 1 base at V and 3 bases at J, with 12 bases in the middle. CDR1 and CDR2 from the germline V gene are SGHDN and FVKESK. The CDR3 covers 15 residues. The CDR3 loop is CASSQVLREDYGYTF. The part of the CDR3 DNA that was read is TGTGCCAGCAGCCAAGTCCTCAGGGAGGACTATGGC.

The CDR3 region is CASSFTGLAGGEETQYF. The CDR3 DNA, read in part, is TGTGCCAGCAGCTTCACCGGACTAGCGGGGGGGGAGGAGACC. The J gene is TRBJ2-5, the V gene TRBV13; 15 nucleotides line up with TRBD2. The CDR3 extends 3 residues past the end of the read, so its final part is completed from the germline J gene. There are 17 residues in the CDR3. The germline CDR1 and CDR2 sequences are PRHDT and FYEKMQ (reference sequence). The V and J ends lost 3 bases and 5 bases, in that order; junction bases with no gene match: 7.

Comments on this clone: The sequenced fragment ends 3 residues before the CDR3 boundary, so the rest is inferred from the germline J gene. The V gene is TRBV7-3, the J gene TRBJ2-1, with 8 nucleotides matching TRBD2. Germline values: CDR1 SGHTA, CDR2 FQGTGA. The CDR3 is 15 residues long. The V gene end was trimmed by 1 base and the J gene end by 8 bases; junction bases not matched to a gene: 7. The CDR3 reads CASSLNGLASDEQFF. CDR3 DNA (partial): TGTGCCAGCAGCTTAAATGGACTAGCAAGTGATGAG.

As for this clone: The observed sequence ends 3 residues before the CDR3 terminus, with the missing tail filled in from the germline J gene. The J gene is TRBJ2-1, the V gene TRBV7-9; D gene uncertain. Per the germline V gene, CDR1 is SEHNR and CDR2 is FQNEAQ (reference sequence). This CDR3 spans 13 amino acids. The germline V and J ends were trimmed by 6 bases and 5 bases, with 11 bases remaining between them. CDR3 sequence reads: CASRTTENNEQFF. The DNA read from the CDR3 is TGTGCCAGCAGGACCACAGAAAACAATGAG.

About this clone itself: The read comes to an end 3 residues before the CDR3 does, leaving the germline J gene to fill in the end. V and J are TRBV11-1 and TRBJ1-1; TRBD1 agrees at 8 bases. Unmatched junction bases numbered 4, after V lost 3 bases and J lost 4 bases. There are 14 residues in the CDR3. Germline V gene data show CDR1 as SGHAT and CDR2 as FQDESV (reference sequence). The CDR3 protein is CASSLRQGITEAFF. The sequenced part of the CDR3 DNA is TGTGCCAGCAGCTTGAGACAGGGGATCACTGAA.

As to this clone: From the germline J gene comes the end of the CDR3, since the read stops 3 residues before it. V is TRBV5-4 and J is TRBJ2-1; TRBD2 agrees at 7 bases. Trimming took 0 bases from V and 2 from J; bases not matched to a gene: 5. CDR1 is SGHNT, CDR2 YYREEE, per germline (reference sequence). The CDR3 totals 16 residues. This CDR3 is CASSLGGSGTYNEQFF. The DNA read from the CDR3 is TGTGCCAGCAGCTTGGGCGGGAGTGGGACCTACAATGAG.

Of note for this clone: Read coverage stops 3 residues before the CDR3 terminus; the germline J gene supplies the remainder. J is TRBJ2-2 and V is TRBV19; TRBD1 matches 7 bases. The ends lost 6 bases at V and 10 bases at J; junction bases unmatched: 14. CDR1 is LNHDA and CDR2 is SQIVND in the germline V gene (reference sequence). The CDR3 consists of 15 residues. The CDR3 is CASRMTGMRYSELFF. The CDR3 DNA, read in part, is TGTGCCAGTAGGATGACAGGGATGAGGTACTCGGAG.

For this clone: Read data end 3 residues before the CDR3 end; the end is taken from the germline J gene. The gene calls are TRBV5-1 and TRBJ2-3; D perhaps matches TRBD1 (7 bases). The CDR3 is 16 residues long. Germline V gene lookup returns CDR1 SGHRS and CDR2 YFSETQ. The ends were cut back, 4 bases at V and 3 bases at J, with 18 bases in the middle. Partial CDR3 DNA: TGCGCCAGCAGCCCGCAGCCAGGGGGAGGAACAGATACG. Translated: CASSPQPGGGTDT. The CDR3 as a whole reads CASSPQPGGGTDTQYF.